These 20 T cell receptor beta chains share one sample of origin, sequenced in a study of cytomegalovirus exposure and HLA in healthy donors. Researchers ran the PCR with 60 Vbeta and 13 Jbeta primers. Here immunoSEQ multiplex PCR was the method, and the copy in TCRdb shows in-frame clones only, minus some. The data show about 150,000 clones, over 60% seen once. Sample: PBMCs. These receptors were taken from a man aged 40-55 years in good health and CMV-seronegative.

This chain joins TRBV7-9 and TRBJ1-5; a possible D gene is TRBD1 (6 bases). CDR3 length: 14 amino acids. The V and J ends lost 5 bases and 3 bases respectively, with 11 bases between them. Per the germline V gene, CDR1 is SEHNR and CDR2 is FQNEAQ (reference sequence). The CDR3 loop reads CASSMTGLNQPQHF. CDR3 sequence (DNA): TGTGCCAGCAGCATGACAGGTCTCAATCAGCCCCAGCATTTT. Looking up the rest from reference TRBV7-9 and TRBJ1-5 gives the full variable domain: DTGVSQNPRHKITKRGQNVTFRCDPISEHNRLYWYRQTLGQGPEFLTYFQNEAQLEKSRLLSDRFSAERPKGSFSTLEIQRTEQGDSAMYLCASSMTGLNQPQHFGDGTRLSIL.

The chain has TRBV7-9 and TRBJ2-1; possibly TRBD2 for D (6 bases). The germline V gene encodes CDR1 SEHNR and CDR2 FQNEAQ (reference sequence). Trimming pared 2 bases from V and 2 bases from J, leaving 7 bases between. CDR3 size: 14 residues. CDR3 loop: CASSLTSPYNEQFF. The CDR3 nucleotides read TGTGCCAGCAGCTTAACTAGCCCCTACAATGAGCAGTTCTTC.

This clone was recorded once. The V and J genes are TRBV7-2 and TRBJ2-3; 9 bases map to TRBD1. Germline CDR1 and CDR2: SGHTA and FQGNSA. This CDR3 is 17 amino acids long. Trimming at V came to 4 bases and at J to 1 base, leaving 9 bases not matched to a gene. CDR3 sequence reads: CASSSDITGGGTDTQYF. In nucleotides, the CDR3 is TGTGCCAGCAGCTCAGACATCACAGGGGGCGGCACAGATACGCAGTATTTT. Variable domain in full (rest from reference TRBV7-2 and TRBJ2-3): GAGVSQSPSNKVTEKGKDVELRCDPISGHTALYWYRQSLGQGLEFLIYFQGNSAPDKSGLPSDRFSAERTGGSVSTLTIQRTQQEDSAVYLCASSSDITGGGTDTQYFGPGTRLTVL.

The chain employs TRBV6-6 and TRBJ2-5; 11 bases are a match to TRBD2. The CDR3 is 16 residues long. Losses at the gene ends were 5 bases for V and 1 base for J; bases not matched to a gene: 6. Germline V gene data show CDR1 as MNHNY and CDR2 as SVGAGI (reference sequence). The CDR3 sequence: CASSVSGLAVQETQYF. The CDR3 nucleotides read TGTGCCAGCAGTGTTTCGGGACTAGCGGTCCAAGAGACCCAGTACTTC.

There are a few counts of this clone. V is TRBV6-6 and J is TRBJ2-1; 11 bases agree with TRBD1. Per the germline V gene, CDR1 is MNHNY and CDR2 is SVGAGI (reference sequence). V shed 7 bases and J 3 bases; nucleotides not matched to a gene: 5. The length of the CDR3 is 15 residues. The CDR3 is CASKPGTGGYNEQFF. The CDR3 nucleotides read TGTGCCAGCAAACCCGGGACAGGGGGCTACAATGAGCAGTTCTTC.

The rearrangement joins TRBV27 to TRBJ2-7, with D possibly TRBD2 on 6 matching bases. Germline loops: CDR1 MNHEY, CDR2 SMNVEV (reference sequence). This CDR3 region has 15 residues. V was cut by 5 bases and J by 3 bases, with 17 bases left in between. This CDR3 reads CASSSRFGGIYEQYF. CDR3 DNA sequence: TGTGCCAGCAGTAGCCGATTTGGGGGGATCTACGAGCAGTACTTC.

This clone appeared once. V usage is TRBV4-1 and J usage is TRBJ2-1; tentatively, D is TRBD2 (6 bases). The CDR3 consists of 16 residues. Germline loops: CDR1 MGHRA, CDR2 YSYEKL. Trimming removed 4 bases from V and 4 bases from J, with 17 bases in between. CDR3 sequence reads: CASSPGRGTSYNEQFF. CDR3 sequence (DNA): TGCGCCAGCAGCCCTGGCCGTGGGACTTCTTACAATGAGCAGTTCTTC.

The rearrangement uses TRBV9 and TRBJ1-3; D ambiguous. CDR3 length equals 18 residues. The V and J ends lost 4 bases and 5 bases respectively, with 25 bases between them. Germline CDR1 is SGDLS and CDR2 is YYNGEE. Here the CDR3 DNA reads TGTGCCAGCAGCCCGAGGACCCGAAGCGGGGTTCGTCGAAACACCATATATTTT. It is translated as CASSPRTRSGVRRNTIYF.

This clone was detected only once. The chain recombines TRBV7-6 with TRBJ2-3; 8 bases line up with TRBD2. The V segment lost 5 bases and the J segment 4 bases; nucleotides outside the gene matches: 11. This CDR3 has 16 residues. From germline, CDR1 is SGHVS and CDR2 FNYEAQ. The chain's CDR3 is CASSVSGALSADTQYF. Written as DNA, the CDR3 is TGTGCCAGCAGCGTTAGCGGGGCTCTCTCGGCAGATACGCAGTATTTT.

CDR3 in DNA: TGTGCCAGCAGCCCCGATGTAAGGCCAGGGACTTACGAGCAGTACTTC. It encodes CASSPDVRPGTYEQYF. The rearrangement uses TRBV7-9 and TRBJ2-7, with D perhaps matching TRBD2 (6 bases). From germline, CDR1 is SEHNR and CDR2 FQNEAQ (reference sequence). V lost 5 bases and J lost 4, with 21 bases in between. CDR3 length equals 16 residues.

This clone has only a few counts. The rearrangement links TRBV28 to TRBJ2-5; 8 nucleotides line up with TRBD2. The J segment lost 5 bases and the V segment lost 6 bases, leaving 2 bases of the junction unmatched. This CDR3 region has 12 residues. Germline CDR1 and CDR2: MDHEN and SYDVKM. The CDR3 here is CASRAGVETQYF. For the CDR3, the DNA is TGTGCCAGCAGAGCGGGAGTGGAGACCCAGTACTTC.

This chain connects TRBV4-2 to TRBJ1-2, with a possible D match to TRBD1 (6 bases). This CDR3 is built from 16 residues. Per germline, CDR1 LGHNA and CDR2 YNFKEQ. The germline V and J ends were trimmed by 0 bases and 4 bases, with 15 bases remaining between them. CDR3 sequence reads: CASSQERGTLFYGYTF. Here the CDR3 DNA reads TGTGCCAGCAGCCAAGAAAGGGGGACGCTATTCTATGGCTACACCTTC.

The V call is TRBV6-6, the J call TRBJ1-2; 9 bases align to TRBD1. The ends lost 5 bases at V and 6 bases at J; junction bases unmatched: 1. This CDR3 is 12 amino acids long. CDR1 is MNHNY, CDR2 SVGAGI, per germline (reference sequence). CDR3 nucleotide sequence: TGTGCCAGCAGTCGACAGGGGGATGGCTACACCTTC. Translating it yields CASSRQGDGYTF.

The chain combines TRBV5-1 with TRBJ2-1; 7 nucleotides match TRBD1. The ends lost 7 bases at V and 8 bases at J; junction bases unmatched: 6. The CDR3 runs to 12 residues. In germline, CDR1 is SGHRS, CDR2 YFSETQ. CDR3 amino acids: CASRKGAYEQFF. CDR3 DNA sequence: TGCGCCAGCCGGAAGGGGGCATATGAGCAGTTCTTC.

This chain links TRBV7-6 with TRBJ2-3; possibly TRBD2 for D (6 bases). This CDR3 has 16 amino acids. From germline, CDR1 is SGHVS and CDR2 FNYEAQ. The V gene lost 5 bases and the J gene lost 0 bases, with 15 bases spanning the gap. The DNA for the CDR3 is TGTGCCAGCAGCCAGTTCAAGGGGAGGAGCACAGATACGCAGTATTTT. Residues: CASSQFKGRSTDTQYF.

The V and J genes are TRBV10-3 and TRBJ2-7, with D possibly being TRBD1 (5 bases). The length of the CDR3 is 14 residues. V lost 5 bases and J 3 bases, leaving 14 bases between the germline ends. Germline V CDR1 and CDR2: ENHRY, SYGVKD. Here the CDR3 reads CAISLQYRGYEQYF. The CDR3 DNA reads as TGTGCCATCAGTCTACAATATAGGGGCTACGAGCAGTACTTC.

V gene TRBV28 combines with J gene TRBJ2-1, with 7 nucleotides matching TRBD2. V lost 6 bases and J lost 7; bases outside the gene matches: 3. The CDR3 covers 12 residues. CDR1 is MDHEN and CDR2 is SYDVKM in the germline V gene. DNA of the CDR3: TGTGCCAGCAGCCTGGGGGGGAATGAGCAGTTCTTC. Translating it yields CASSLGGNEQFF.

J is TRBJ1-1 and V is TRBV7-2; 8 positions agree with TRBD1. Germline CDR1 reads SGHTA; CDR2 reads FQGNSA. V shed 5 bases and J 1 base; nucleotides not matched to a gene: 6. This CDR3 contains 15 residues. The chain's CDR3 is CASSPRTGRNTEAFF. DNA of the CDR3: TGTGCCAGCAGCCCCCGGACAGGGAGGAACACTGAAGCTTTCTTT. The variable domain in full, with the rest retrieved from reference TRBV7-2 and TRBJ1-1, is GAGVSQSPSNKVTEKGKDVELRCDPISGHTALYWYRQSLGQGLEFLIYFQGNSAPDKSGLPSDRFSAERTGGSVSTLTIQRTQQEDSAVYLCASSPRTGRNTEAFFGQGTRLTVV.

CDR3 protein: CASSQTSGDFYEQYF. CDR3 nucleotide sequence: TGCGCCAGCAGCCAGACGTCAGGGGATTTTTACGAGCAGTACTTC. V usage is TRBV4-1 and J usage is TRBJ2-7, with D perhaps TRBD1 (6 bases). CDR1 is MGHRA and CDR2 is YSYEKL in the germline V gene. The CDR3 runs to 15 residues. V was shortened by 3 bases and J by 4 bases, with 16 bases between the two germline ends.

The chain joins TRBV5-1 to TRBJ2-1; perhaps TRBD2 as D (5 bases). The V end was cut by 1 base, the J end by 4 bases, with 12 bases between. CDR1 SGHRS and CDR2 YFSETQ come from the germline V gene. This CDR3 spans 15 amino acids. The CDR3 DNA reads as TGCGCCAGCAGCTTGAAAGCGGAGCCGTACAATGAGCAGTTCTTC. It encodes CASSLKAEPYNEQFF.